One and the same sample provided the 21 T cell receptor beta chains below, sequenced in a study of T cell responses to AZD1222 COVID-19 vaccine. TCRdb's copy holds only in-frame clones and misses some; the assay was immunoSEQ multiplex PCR. Of more than 150,000 clones listed, around 92% were seen once; the top ten hold 1% to 1.5%. Sample: peripheral blood, taken 28 days after the second AZD1222 dose. The receptors were gathered from an adult who received the AZD1222 COVID-19 vaccine.

This rearrangement joins TRBV7-3 to TRBJ1-1, with TRBD1 matching over 9 bases. The CDR3 is 13 residues long. Germline trimming cut 5 bases from V and 4 bases from J; bases unmatched to any gene: 2. The V gene's germline CDR1 is SGHTA and CDR2 FQGTGA. The CDR3 spells CASSPTGGTEAFF. CDR3 bases: TGTGCCAGCAGCCCGACAGGGGGCACTGAAGCTTTCTTT.

This sequence joins TRBV9 and TRBJ2-1; 7 positions agree with TRBD1. The length of the CDR3 is 14 residues. The V and J ends lost 4 bases and 3 bases, in that order; junction bases with no gene match: 4. CDR1 is SGDLS and CDR2 is YYNGEE in the germline V gene. The CDR3 sequence: CASSRDSFYNEQFF. In nucleotides, the CDR3 is TGTGCCAGCAGCCGGGACAGTTTCTACAATGAGCAGTTCTTC.

The V gene is TRBV15, the J gene TRBJ2-5; D possibly corresponds to TRBD1 (6 bases). The V gene's germline CDR1 is LNHNV and CDR2 YYDKDF (reference sequence). Trimming pared 4 bases from V and 1 base from J, leaving 10 bases between. The CDR3 loop spans 14 amino acids. CDR3 sequence (DNA): TGTGCCACCAGCAAAGGGGGTTCCCAAGAGACCCAGTACTTC. Protein sequence: CATSKGGSQETQYF. The full variable domain, rest sourced from reference TRBV15 and TRBJ2-5, is DAMVIQNPRYQVTQFGKPVTLSCSQTLNHNVMYWYQQKSSQAPKLLFHYYDKDFNNEADTPDNFQSRRPNTSFCFLDIRSPGLGDTAMYLCATSKGGSQETQYFGPGTRLLVL.

CDR3 DNA: TGTGCCAGCAGTTACGACAGGACAGGGGTCCACGAGCAGTACTTC. Protein: CASSYDRTGVHEQYF. This chain joins TRBV6-2 or TRBV6-3 and TRBJ2-7; 9 nucleotides line up with TRBD1. The CDR3 has 15 amino acids. Trimming cost V 2 bases and J 5 bases; bases outside gene matches: 7. Germline CDR1 and CDR2: MNHEY and SVGEGT.

The chain recombines TRBV12-5 with TRBJ1-5; TRBD1 might be the D (5 bases). V was trimmed by 1 base and J by 3 bases, leaving 10 bases between them. Germline-derived CDR1 and CDR2 are LGHNT and FRNRAP. CDR3 size: 15 residues. CDR3 sequence (DNA): TGTGCTAGTGGTTTGGAAGGCAGGGTCAATCAGCCCCAGCATTTT. This encodes CASGLEGRVNQPQHF.

The chain is built from TRBV5-4 and TRBJ1-2, with D maybe TRBD1 (5 bases). Germline values: CDR1 SGHNT, CDR2 YYREEE (reference sequence). There are 14 residues in the CDR3. Trimming cost V 0 bases and J 4 bases, with 10 bases left between them. CDR3 protein: CASSLVLGGYGYTF. For the CDR3, the DNA is TGTGCCAGCAGCTTGGTGTTGGGGGGCTATGGCTACACCTTC.

The rearrangement uses TRBV21-1 and TRBJ1-2. TRBV21-1 is flagged as a pseudogene. The CDR3 is made up of 16 amino acids. For the CDR3, the DNA is TGTGCCAGCAGCAAAGCGCCGGCAGAAGTGGGAGATGGCTACACCTTC. It translates to CASSKAPAEVGDGYTF.

The J gene is TRBJ1-1, the V gene TRBV30; the D is unclear. Looked up from germline, CDR1 is GTSNPN and CDR2 is SVGIG (reference sequence). The germline V and J ends were trimmed by 5 bases and 1 base, with 8 bases remaining between them. This CDR3 has 12 residues. This CDR3 reads CAWGQGNTEAFF. For the CDR3, the DNA is TGTGCCTGGGGTCAAGGGAACACTGAAGCTTTCTTT.

This chain joins TRBV30 and TRBJ1-2; no firm D call. V shed 7 bases and J shed 4 bases, with 13 bases lying between them. This CDR3 is built from 12 residues. Germline V gene sequence: CDR1 GTSNPN, CDR2 SVGIG (reference sequence). CDR3 in amino acids: CASTPGSYGYTF. For the CDR3, the DNA is TGTGCCTCCACTCCGGGATCCTATGGCTACACCTTC.

The chain recombines TRBV2 with TRBJ1-2; TRBD1 aligns across 8 bases. Germline CDR1 is SNHLY and CDR2 is FYNNEI. CDR3 size: 14 residues. Trimming took 5 bases from V and 4 from J; bases not matched to a gene: 6. The CDR3 protein is CASSRTGSVYGYTF. In DNA form, the CDR3 reads TGTGCCAGCAGTAGGACAGGGTCGGTCTATGGCTACACCTTC.

A single count supports this clone. The V and J genes are TRBV15 and TRBJ1-6; maybe TRBD1 (6 bases). The germline CDR1 and CDR2 sequences are LNHNV and YYDKDF (reference sequence). The CDR3 loop spans 14 amino acids. The germline V and J ends were trimmed by 6 bases and 5 bases, with 11 bases remaining between them. The CDR3 loop reads CATRQGLNNSPLHF. The CDR3 bases are TGTGCCACCAGGCAGGGGTTGAATAATTCACCCCTCCACTTT.

V is TRBV19 and J is TRBJ2-7; D is perhaps TRBD1 (6 bases). Between the trimmed V and J ends, which lost 6 bases and 4 bases, there was a span of 22 bases. The CDR3 totals 16 residues. Germline assignment: CDR1 LNHDA and CDR2 SQIVND (reference sequence). The CDR3 sequence: CASSASYRAPEYEQYF. The CDR3 nucleotides read TGTGCCAGTAGCGCCTCCTACAGGGCCCCTGAGTACGAGCAGTACTTC.

The rearrangement uses TRBV7-9 and TRBJ1-3; no firm D call. This CDR3 comprises 14 residues. Germline loops: CDR1 SEHNR, CDR2 FQNEAQ (reference sequence). V lost 2 bases to trimming and J lost 2 bases, with 7 bases between them. CDR3 loop: CASSLSPPGNTIYF. DNA for the CDR3: TGTGCCAGCAGCTTAAGCCCCCCTGGAAACACCATATATTTT.

The chain combines TRBV7-2 with TRBJ1-2, with 8 bases that match TRBD1. The V and J ends lost 2 bases and 4 bases, in that order; junction bases with no gene match: 9. In germline, CDR1 is SGHTA, CDR2 FQGNSA. CDR3 length equals 16 residues. In DNA, the CDR3 is TGTGCCAGCAGCTTAACCCCGGACAGGGCCCTCTATGGCTACACCTTC. Protein product: CASSLTPDRALYGYTF. The full variable domain, with the rest looked up from reference TRBV7-2 and TRBJ1-2, is GAGVSQSPSNKVTEKGKDVELRCDPISGHTALYWYRQSLGQGLEFLIYFQGNSAPDKSGLPSDRFSAERTGGSVSTLTIQRTQQEDSAVYLCASSLTPDRALYGYTFGSGTRLTVV.

The genes are TRBV18 and TRBJ2-7; D remains unclear. Germline CDR1 KGHSH, CDR2 LQKENI. Trimming removed 4 bases from V and 7 bases from J, with 20 bases in between. The CDR3 length is 15 residues. The CDR3 loop is CASSRLTAAAGEQYF. The CDR3 DNA follows: TGTGCCAGCTCACGATTGACTGCGGCCGCCGGGGAGCAGTACTTC. The variable domain in full, with the rest retrieved from reference TRBV18 and TRBJ2-7, is NAGVMQNPRHLVRRRGQEARLRCSPMKGHSHVYWYRQLPEEGLKFMVYLQKENIIDESGMPKERFSAEFPKEGPSILRIQQVVRGDSAAYFCASSRLTAAAGEQYFGPGTRLTVT.

V gene TRBV29-1 combines with J gene TRBJ2-2; unclear D gene. Per the germline V gene, CDR1 is SQVTM and CDR2 is ANQGSEA. This CDR3 region has 13 residues. The V end lost 3 bases, the J end lost 4 bases, and 9 bases lay between the germline ends. The CDR3 loop reads CSVDKQFTGELFF. CDR3 DNA sequence: TGCAGCGTTGATAAGCAGTTCACCGGGGAGCTGTTTTTT.

The chain employs TRBV18 and TRBJ1-3; no firm D call. This CDR3 has 15 amino acids. Germline CDR1 is KGHSH and CDR2 is LQKENI. V lost 3 bases and J lost 0, with 9 bases in between. CDR3 loop: CASSPLGISGNTIYF. DNA of the CDR3: TGTGCCAGCTCACCCCTCGGTATCTCTGGAAACACCATATATTTT.

The CDR3 reads CASSPTGGNYEQYF. In DNA, the CDR3 is TGTGCCAGCAGCCCGACAGGGGGCAACTACGAGCAGTACTTC. The chain has TRBV3-1 (or the pseudogene TRBV3-2) and TRBJ2-7; 10 positions agree with TRBD1. Germline assignment: CDR1 LGHDT and CDR2 YNNKEL (reference sequence). The CDR3 runs to 14 residues. The trim removed 4 bases at V and 3 bases at J, leaving 3 bases unmatched.

This sequence joins TRBV5-4 and TRBJ1-2; 9 positions agree with TRBD1. The V and J ends lost 4 bases and 3 bases, in that order; junction bases with no gene match: 7. There are 15 residues in the CDR3. CDR1 SGHNT and CDR2 YYREEE come from the germline V gene (reference sequence). The CDR3: CASSQTDRGYYGYTF. DNA of the CDR3: TGTGCCAGCAGCCAGACGGACAGGGGCTACTATGGCTACACCTTC.

This chain joins TRBV27 and TRBJ1-1; no definite D call. The ends were cut back, 0 bases at V and 1 base at J, with 12 bases in the middle. The V gene's germline CDR1 is MNHEY and CDR2 SMNVEV (reference sequence). The CDR3 extends over 16 amino acids. CDR3 in DNA: TGTGCCAGCAGTTTATCTGGCGTAATCGGGAACACTGAAGCTTTCTTT. The encoded protein is CASSLSGVIGNTEAFF.

The CDR3 here is CASSSAGTGGNTIYF. In DNA, the CDR3 is TGTGCCAGCTCATCGGCCGGGACAGGGGGCAACACCATATATTTT. This chain links TRBV18 with TRBJ1-3; 12 positions match TRBD1. V shed 5 bases, J shed 7 bases, and the junction held 6 bases outside the gene matches. The CDR3 extends over 15 amino acids. Germline CDR1 is KGHSH and CDR2 is LQKENI. Full variable domain (remainder filled in from reference TRBV18 and TRBJ1-3): NAGVMQNPRHLVRRRGQEARLRCSPMKGHSHVYWYRQLPEEGLKFMVYLQKENIIDESGMPKERFSAEFPKEGPSILRIQQVVRGDSAAYFCASSSAGTGGNTIYFGEGSWLTVV.